Sequencing of this T cell receptor beta chain was carried out in a study of blood T cell repertoires in COVID-19. Germline lookup yields CDR1 GTSNPN and CDR2 SVGIG (reference sequence). This CDR3 is 15 amino acids long. Trimming pared 2 bases from V and 6 bases from J, leaving 18 bases between. Assay used: immunoSEQ multiplex PCR; TCRdb lists only in-frame clones, some missing. This table holds 200,000 to 250,000 clones, 85% found once. This clone occurred a few times. The study recruited people aged about 18 to 89 years across some 23 US areas. The specimen was PBMCs or T cells enriched from blood (not recorded which). The chain joins TRBV30 to TRBJ2-3, with a tentative D call TRBD1 (7 bases). The source is a woman in her fifties or sixties with acute COVID-19. The CDR3 bases are TGTGCCTGGAGTACCCTCGGCCAGGGGGGCGATACGCAGTATTTT. This encodes CAWSTLGQGGDTQYF.